This T cell receptor (beta chain) is from a study of T cells in Graves' hyperthyroidism and ophthalmopathy. At the level of the study: It was at initial diagnosis, before any treatment, that peripheral blood was collected.

J was trimmed by 7 bases and V by 4 bases; bases with no gene match: 1. The CDR3 sequence is 12 residues long. Germline CDR1 GTSNPN, CDR2 SVGIG (reference sequence). Amplification targeted TCR beta CDR3 regions from RNA transcripts. TCR CDR3 regions were first amplified by RT-PCR with HTBI primers. TCRdb re-analysed the multiplex PCR reads in MiXCR, keeping a single row per CDR3 protein. This sample has about 260,000 distinct CDR3 sequences; 22% occur once, and the top ten carry around 60%. This clonotype was seen at least ten times. Its antigen remains unknown. Study results and caveats: Using 13 V-J features, a model discriminated ophthalmopathy from stable hyperthyroidism.

Sample: blood. This TCR came from a young man with Graves' ophthalmopathy. The chain links TRBV30 to TRBJ1-6, with 7 bases fitting TRBD1. CDR3 nucleotides: TGTGCCTGGACCAGGGGGAATTCACCCCTCCACTTT. Its translation is CAWTRGNSPLHF. Using reference TRBV30 and TRBJ1-6 for the parts outside the CDR3, the full variable domain is SQTIHQWPATLVQPVGSPLSLECTVEGTSNPNLYWYRQAAGRGLQLLFYSVGIGQISSEVPQNLSASRPQDRQFILSSKKLLLSDSGFYLCAWTRGNSPLHFGNGTRLTVT.